A single sample gave rise to the 17 T cell receptor beta chains below, sequenced in a study of response to subunit inactivated influenza vaccine. Via MiXCR, TCRdb re-called the RT-PCR reads, giving one row per CDR3 protein. The data hold roughly 550,000 distinct CDR3 sequences, with roughly a quarter observed a single time. The same sample was also studied in work on T cells expressing NK-cell markers. That source reports: TCR beta libraries carry UMIs added by 5'RACE template switching.

The sample consisted of CD4+ T cells sorted from PBMCs, taken about 11 days after vaccination. These receptors were obtained from a man in his fifties or sixties who received an inactivated influenza vaccine.

The rearrangement uses TRBV7-2 and TRBJ2-1; D gene uncertain. Looked up from germline, CDR1 is SGHTA and CDR2 is FQGNSA. Trimming took off 4 bases at V and 0 bases at J, with 7 bases between the two ends. This CDR3 comprises 14 residues. The CDR3 protein is CASSYGRSYNEQFF. CDR3 DNA sequence: TGTGCCAGCAGCTACGGTCGCTCCTACAATGAGCAGTTCTTC.

The CDR3 DNA sequence: TGTGCCAGCAGCCCATGGACAGGGAACGTGGACACTGAAGCTTTCTTT. Protein sequence: CASSPWTGNVDTEAFF. The chain carries TRBV7-2 and TRBJ1-1, with 8 bases that match TRBD1. Germline CDR1 is SGHTA and CDR2 is FQGNSA. Trimming took 5 bases from V and 3 from J; bases not matched to a gene: 11. CDR3 length: 16 amino acids.

This chain uses TRBV12-3 or TRBV12-4 with TRBJ2-1, with TRBD2 identical over 7 bases. V lost 3 bases and J lost 13; bases outside the gene matches: 15. The CDR3 is made up of 15 amino acids. CDR3 DNA sequence: TGTGCCAGCAGTTTCCGGGCGTGGGAGGGCCAGGAACAGTTCTTC. As protein: CASSFRAWEGQEQFF.

This clonotype was observed a few times. This chain connects TRBV29-1 to TRBJ2-7; perhaps TRBD2 as D (5 bases). The CDR3 totals 12 residues. Looked up from germline, CDR1 is SQVTM and CDR2 is ANQGSEA. V lost 3 bases to trimming and J lost 7 bases, with 13 bases between them. The CDR3 reads CSVDGSTGEQYF. CDR3 in DNA: TGCAGCGTTGACGGTAGCACGGGAGAGCAGTACTTC.

The rearrangement uses TRBV7-9 and TRBJ2-4, with 10 bases matching TRBD2. V shed 6 bases, J shed 1 base, and the junction held 3 bases outside the gene matches. Per the germline V gene, CDR1 is SEHNR and CDR2 is FQNEAQ (reference sequence). The CDR3 runs to 15 residues. The chain's CDR3 is CASRASGSAKNIQYF. CDR3 nucleotide sequence: TGTGCCAGCAGGGCTAGCGGGAGCGCCAAAAACATTCAGTACTTC.

CDR3 sequence reads: CASSRQVIQETQYF. CDR3 sequence (DNA): TGTGCCAGCAGCCGTCAGGTTATCCAAGAGACCCAGTACTTC. The V call is TRBV5-5, the J call TRBJ2-5; D gene unclear. Germline CDR1 SGHKS, CDR2 YYEKEE (reference sequence). The V end was cut by 4 bases, the J end by 1 base, with 11 bases between. This CDR3 contains 14 residues.

There are a few counts of this clonotype. The V call is TRBV20-1, the J call TRBJ1-2, with no clear D. The V gene lost 0 bases and the J gene lost 0 bases, with 11 bases spanning the gap. From germline, CDR1 is DFQATT and CDR2 SNEGSKA (reference sequence). CDR3 length equals 15 residues. CDR3 region: CSARDARAANYGYTF. The CDR3 nucleotides read TGCAGTGCTAGAGATGCCCGAGCAGCTAACTATGGCTACACCTTC.

A few counts support this clonotype. J is TRBJ2-7 and V is TRBV20-1; 10 bases are a match to TRBD2. V gave up 4 bases and J gave up 6 bases; unmatched junction bases: 12. The CDR3 runs to 15 residues. Germline CDR1 reads DFQATT; CDR2 reads SNEGSKA (reference sequence). As DNA, the CDR3 is TGCAGTGCTAACCCTAGCGGGAGAGGGTTGGGCGAGCAGTACTTC. Translating it yields CSANPSGRGLGEQYF.

This clonotype was observed at least ten times. J is TRBJ2-3 and V is TRBV24-1; tentatively, D is TRBD1 (5 bases). This CDR3 has 18 amino acids. CDR1 and CDR2 (germline): KGHDR, SFDVKD. Trimming left V 4 bases short and J 4 bases short, with 23 bases between. The chain's CDR3 is CATSDTRQGRNQADTQYF. The CDR3 DNA is TGTGCCACCAGTGACACCCGGCAGGGTAGAAACCAAGCAGATACGCAGTATTTT.

The chain is built from TRBV20-1 and TRBJ2-7; 10 bases agree with TRBD2. The germline CDR1 and CDR2 sequences are DFQATT and SNEGSKA (reference sequence). The V segment lost 5 bases and the J segment 4 bases; nucleotides outside the gene matches: 5. The CDR3 spans 13 residues. CDR3 sequence (DNA): TGCAGTGCTCCCTCTAGCGGGGGTTACGAGCAGTACTTC. As protein: CSAPSSGGYEQYF.

The gene calls are TRBV11-2 and TRBJ2-5, with D perhaps TRBD1 (6 bases). This CDR3 has 15 residues. V was shortened by 1 base and J by 4 bases, with 13 bases between the two germline ends. CDR1 and CDR2 from the germline V gene are SGHAT and FQNNGV. The CDR3 here is CASSLGALGAETQYF. DNA for the CDR3: TGTGCCAGCAGCTTAGGCGCTTTGGGGGCAGAGACCCAGTACTTC. Full variable domain (missing parts from reference TRBV11-2 and TRBJ2-5): EAGVAQSPRYKIIEKRQSVAFWCNPISGHATLYWYQQILGQGPKLLIQFQNNGVVDDSQLPKDRFSAERLKGVDSTLKIQPAKLEDSAVYLCASSLGALGAETQYFGPGTRLLVL.

This clonotype came up a few times. The rearrangement joins TRBV7-2 to TRBJ2-1; perhaps TRBD2 as D (6 bases). Germline-derived CDR1 and CDR2 are SGHTA and FQGNSA. Deletions cut 1 base from V and 5 bases from J, with 12 bases between. The CDR3 spans 15 residues. The CDR3 nucleotides are TGTGCCAGCAGCTTAGAGGCTAGCGTCCACAATGAGCAGTTCTTC. Amino acids: CASSLEASVHNEQFF.

There are a few counts of this clonotype. The chain uses TRBV7-2 and TRBJ2-2; no clear D. Between the trimmed V and J ends, which lost 4 bases and 1 base, there was a span of 10 bases. Germline V gene sequence: CDR1 SGHTA, CDR2 FQGNSA. This CDR3 contains 15 residues. CDR3 nucleotides: TGTGCCAGCAGCTCGACGGCAAAGAACACCGGGGAGCTGTTTTTT. Its protein is CASSSTAKNTGELFF.

The chain is built from TRBV6-1 and TRBJ1-5; D is possibly TRBD1 (6 bases). The germline V and J ends were trimmed by 6 bases and 1 base, with 13 bases remaining between them. Germline lookup yields CDR1 MNHNS and CDR2 SASEGT. The CDR3 length is 15 residues. CDR3 protein: CASSRRGGSNQPQHF. In nucleotides, the CDR3 is TGTGCCAGCAGCCGCAGGGGTGGCAGCAATCAGCCCCAGCATTTT.

J is TRBJ2-4 and V is TRBV19; 8 positions agree with TRBD1. The V and J ends lost 5 bases and 4 bases, in that order; junction bases with no gene match: 7. The CDR3 has 15 residues. The germline V gene has CDR1 LNHDA and CDR2 SQIVND (reference sequence). The CDR3 loop is CASSLRGRNKNIQYF. In DNA, the CDR3 is TGTGCCAGTAGTCTCAGGGGGCGGAATAAAAACATTCAGTACTTC.

J is TRBJ1-5 and V is TRBV24-1; D remains ambiguous. This CDR3 contains 14 residues. Germline V gene lookup returns CDR1 KGHDR and CDR2 SFDVKD. With 3 bases removed from V and 0 bases from J, the gap between germline ends came to 5 bases. Written as DNA, the CDR3 is TGTGCCACCAGTGATCCACCTAGCAATCAGCCCCAGCATTTT. Translated, it gives CATSDPPSNQPQHF.

The rearrangement uses TRBV7-2 and TRBJ1-1; 8 positions match TRBD1. The CDR3 length is 13 residues. Germline lookup yields CDR1 SGHTA and CDR2 FQGNSA. The trim removed 7 bases at V and 0 bases at J, leaving 1 base unmatched. The CDR3 protein is CASKGQVNTEAFF. CDR3 nucleotide sequence: TGTGCCAGCAAGGGACAGGTGAACACTGAAGCTTTCTTT.